Shown below are 21 T cell receptor beta chains from a single sample sequenced in a study of identical twins. Using its own MiXCR run on the 5' RACE reads, TCRdb lists one record per CDR3 protein. The repertoire holds hundreds of thousands of distinct CDR3 sequences, over 9% seen once, with around 1.5% in the top ten. These records were also assigned to another study, of yellow fever vaccine responses in identical twins.

The specimen sequenced was PBMCs. The receptors stem from a woman in her late teens or twenties in good health.

This clonotype appeared many times. The chain carries TRBV20-1 and TRBJ2-1; 8 positions match TRBD1. Germline trimming cut 4 bases from V and 5 bases from J; bases unmatched to any gene: 19. Germline CDR1 and CDR2: DFQATT and SNEGSKA (reference sequence). This CDR3 contains 18 residues. CDR3 in DNA: TGCAGTGCTACCGTCTTAAGGACAGGGAAAGTAGGAGACAATGAGCAGTTCTTC. Its translation: CSATVLRTGKVGDNEQFF.

This clonotype was seen only a few times. The chain carries TRBV20-1 and TRBJ2-3; D gene uncertain. There are 12 residues in the CDR3. With 0 bases removed from V and 4 bases from J, the gap between germline ends came to 5 bases. Germline V gene lookup returns CDR1 DFQATT and CDR2 SNEGSKA (reference sequence). CDR3 sequence: CSARETSDTQYF. In DNA, the CDR3 is TGCAGTGCTAGAGAAACATCAGATACGCAGTATTTT.

Many counts were recorded for this clonotype. This chain links TRBV9 with TRBJ2-1; perhaps TRBD1 as D (6 bases). CDR1 SGDLS and CDR2 YYNGEE come from the germline V gene. V was shortened by 3 bases and J by 6 bases, with 10 bases between the two germline ends. CDR3 length: 13 amino acids. The CDR3 reads CASSAQQGNEQFF. CDR3 nucleotides: TGTGCCAGCAGCGCCCAACAGGGCAATGAGCAGTTCTTC.

This clonotype was counted between two and nine times. The J gene is TRBJ2-1, the V gene TRBV12-3 or TRBV12-4; TRBD2 matches 7 bases. The junction had 7 bases not matched to a gene; V was cut back by 6 bases and J by 5 bases. The CDR3 has 14 amino acids. The CDR3 here is CASSPRAGDNEQFF. The CDR3 DNA reads as TGTGCCAGCAGCCCCCGGGCGGGAGACAATGAGCAGTTCTTC.

The chain is built from TRBV4-1 and TRBJ2-5; 7 bases match TRBD2. Germline CDR1 and CDR2: MGHRA and YSYEKL. The V and J ends lost 4 bases and 2 bases, in that order; junction bases with no gene match: 16. This CDR3 is 18 amino acids long. This CDR3 reads CASSRFMVGGGTQETQYF. Here the CDR3 DNA reads TGCGCCAGCAGCCGCTTTATGGTGGGCGGGGGTACACAAGAGACCCAGTACTTC.

This clonotype showed up just a few times. This chain connects TRBV20-1 to TRBJ1-1; D is uncertain. The CDR3 runs 11 residues. V lost 6 bases and J 6 bases, leaving 11 bases between the germline ends. Germline CDR1 and CDR2: DFQATT and SNEGSKA (reference sequence). The CDR3 nucleotides read TGCAGTGCCCCGAGCCTCCCTGAAGCTTTCTTT. Its protein product is CSAPSLPEAFF.

This clonotype was picked up a small number of times. V gene TRBV9 combines with J gene TRBJ2-5; D might be TRBD2 (7 bases). Germline CDR1 and CDR2: SGDLS and YYNGEE. The CDR3 length is 16 residues. Trimming removed 0 bases from V and 5 bases from J, with 17 bases in between. CDR3 amino acids: CASSVEFGGRGETQYF. The CDR3 DNA sequence: TGTGCCAGCAGCGTAGAATTCGGGGGGCGCGGGGAGACCCAGTACTTC.

DNA of the CDR3: TGTGCCAGCAGTTACGCTGGGACAAGCACAGATACGCAGTATTTT. Its protein is CASSYAGTSTDTQYF. The gene calls are TRBV6-5 and TRBJ2-3; tentative D call: TRBD1 (6 bases). V lost 2 bases, J lost 0 bases, and 9 bases lay in between. In germline, CDR1 is MNHEY, CDR2 SVGAGI. This CDR3 contains 15 residues.

This clonotype was recorded many times. The chain carries TRBV5-6 and TRBJ1-2; D is ambiguous. This CDR3 comprises 12 residues. The ends were cut back, 4 bases at V and 8 bases at J, with 12 bases in the middle. Germline V gene data show CDR1 as SGHDT and CDR2 as YYEEEE. CDR3 bases: TGTGCCAGCAGCCTTGGAAGGGCAGGCTACACCTTC. Protein sequence: CASSLGRAGYTF.

This clonotype was seen a few times. The V and J genes are TRBV4-1 and TRBJ2-7, with D maybe TRBD2 (5 bases). V lost 0 bases to trimming and J lost 2 bases, with 5 bases between them. The CDR3 is 13 residues long. CDR1 MGHRA and CDR2 YSYEKL come from the germline V gene. For the CDR3, the DNA is TGCGCCAGCAGCCAAGAGAGGGCCTACGAGCAGTACTTC. This gives the protein CASSQERAYEQYF.

In its sample, this clonotype was seen a few times. CDR3 amino acids: CSVERVTEAFF. The CDR3, as DNA: TGCAGCGTTGAAAGGGTCACTGAAGCTTTCTTT. The chain couples TRBV29-1 to TRBJ1-1; no reliable D call. This CDR3 has 11 residues. Germline V gene sequence: CDR1 SQVTM, CDR2 ANQGSEA. V was pared by 2 bases and J by 4 bases, with 5 bases between.

V is TRBV9 and J is TRBJ2-2, with 10 bases aligning to TRBD2. CDR1 is SGDLS, CDR2 YYNGEE, per germline. The CDR3 spans 22 residues. V lost 0 bases to trimming and J lost 4 bases; unmatched junction nucleotides: 21. The CDR3 DNA follows: TGTGCCAGCAGCGTAGGCTTAACGACCGGGACTAGCGACCTCCGCAGCACCGGGGAGCTGTTTTTT. It translates to CASSVGLTTGTSDLRSTGELFF. Variable domain in full (rest from reference TRBV9 and TRBJ2-2): DSGVTQTPKHLITATGQRVTLRCSPRSGDLSVYWYQQSLDQGLQFLIQYYNGEERAKGNILERFSAQQFPDLHSELNLSSLELGDSALYFCASSVGLTTGTSDLRSTGELFFGEGSRLTVL.

There are a few counts of this clonotype. The chain combines TRBV5-1 with TRBJ2-2, with 7 bases fitting TRBD2. This CDR3 region has 16 residues. The germline V gene has CDR1 SGHRS and CDR2 YFSETQ. J was trimmed by 4 bases and V by 2 bases; bases with no gene match: 8. This CDR3 is CASSFEVAGGTGELFF. CDR3 bases: TGCGCCAGCAGCTTCGAAGTAGCGGGCGGCACCGGGGAGCTGTTTTTT. Full variable domain (missing parts from reference TRBV5-1 and TRBJ2-2): KAGVTQTPRYLIKTRGQQVTLSCSPISGHRSVSWYQQTPGQGLQFLFEYFSETQRNKGNFPGRFSGRQFSNSRSEMNVSTLELGDSALYLCASSFEVAGGTGELFFGEGSRLTVL.

This clonotype occurred many times. This chain links TRBV5-1 with TRBJ1-2; D ambiguous. The germline CDR1 and CDR2 sequences are SGHRS and YFSETQ. The V and J ends lost 3 bases and 3 bases respectively, with 12 bases between them. This CDR3 has 14 residues. The DNA for the CDR3 is TGCGCCAGCAGCTGGCCAGAGGGAGACTATGGCTACACCTTC. This gives the protein CASSWPEGDYGYTF.

The sample holds a few counts of this clonotype. This rearrangement joins TRBV18 to TRBJ2-3, with TRBD2 matching 7 bases. The V gene end was trimmed by 0 bases and the J gene end by 9 bases; junction bases not matched to a gene: 9. The V gene's germline CDR1 is KGHSH and CDR2 LQKENI. The CDR3 consists of 15 residues. The CDR3 nucleotides are TGTGCCAGCTCACCACCGGCGGGGGAGTTCTCGACGCAGTATTTT. This codes for CASSPPAGEFSTQYF. Full variable domain (rest looked up from reference TRBV18 and TRBJ2-3): NAGVMQNPRHLVRRRGQEARLRCSPMKGHSHVYWYRQLPEEGLKFMVYLQKENIIDESGMPKERFSAEFPKEGPSILRIQQVVRGDSAAYFCASSPPAGEFSTQYFGPGTRLTVL.

J is TRBJ2-7 and V is TRBV6-5; weak D call: TRBD1 (6 bases). The CDR3 consists of 15 residues. Trimming cost V 2 bases and J 4 bases, with 15 bases left between them. In germline, CDR1 is MNHEY, CDR2 SVGAGI. The CDR3 DNA is TGTGCCAGCAGTTACCCCCCCGGGACATTATACGAGCAGTACTTC. Protein: CASSYPPGTLYEQYF.

The chain links TRBV11-2 to TRBJ1-2, with 7 bases aligning to TRBD1. Germline V lookup: CDR1 SGHAT, CDR2 FQNNGV. The CDR3 extends over 14 amino acids. Losses at the gene ends were 5 bases for V and 8 bases for J; bases not matched to a gene: 11. CDR3 bases: TGTGCCAGCAGCGGGACAGTTCCTATCATCGGCTACACCTTC. Amino acid sequence: CASSGTVPIIGYTF. The variable domain in full, with the rest retrieved from reference TRBV11-2 and TRBJ1-2, is EAGVAQSPRYKIIEKRQSVAFWCNPISGHATLYWYQQILGQGPKLLIQFQNNGVVDDSQLPKDRFSAERLKGVDSTLKIQPAKLEDSAVYLCASSGTVPIIGYTFGSGTRLTVV.

The genes are TRBV2 and TRBJ2-7, with TRBD1 matching over 9 bases. The germline V gene has CDR1 SNHLY and CDR2 FYNNEI. Trimming took 6 bases from V and 4 from J; bases not matched to a gene: 7. CDR3 length: 14 residues. Here the CDR3 DNA reads TGTGCCAGCAGCGACAGGGGGTACTCTTACGAGCAGTACGTC. Residues: CASSDRGYSYEQYV.

This chain's CDR3 is CASSQEGGASQETQYF. CDR3 DNA sequence: TGTGCCAGCAGCCAAGAAGGCGGGGCCTCCCAAGAGACCCAGTACTTC. The V and J genes are TRBV3-1 and TRBJ2-5; weak D call: TRBD2 (6 bases). Germline V lookup: CDR1 LGHDT, CDR2 YNNKEL (reference sequence). CDR3 length: 16 amino acids. V dropped 0 bases and J dropped 1 base, with 12 bases sitting between them.

This clonotype was seen only a few times. The rearrangement uses TRBV5-1 and TRBJ2-3, with 10 bases aligning to TRBD1. CDR1 and CDR2 from the germline V gene are SGHRS and YFSETQ. Unmatched junction bases numbered 3, after V lost 0 bases and J lost 2 bases. This CDR3 has 16 residues. The CDR3: CASSLEDRGYTDTQYF. The CDR3 region has the DNA TGCGCCAGCAGCTTGGAGGACAGGGGGTACACAGATACGCAGTATTTT.

V and J are TRBV7-9 and TRBJ2-1; D call uncertain. Trimming cost V 1 base and J 9 bases, with 4 bases left between them. This CDR3 has 11 amino acids. From germline, CDR1 is SEHNR and CDR2 FQNEAQ (reference sequence). CDR3 nucleotides: TGTGCCAGCAGCTTAGACGCTGAGCAGTTCTTC. Encoded protein: CASSLDAEQFF. Supplemented by reference TRBV7-9 and TRBJ2-1, the full variable domain reads DTGVSQNPRHKITKRGQNVTFRCDPISEHNRLYWYRQTLGQGPEFLTYFQNEAQLEKSRLLSDRFSAERPKGSFSTLEIQRTEQGDSAMYLCASSLDAEQFFGPGTRLTVL.